Listed below are T cell receptor beta chains from one sample, sequenced in a study of vaccination and CD4 T cells after COVID-19. A single record per CDR3 protein comes from TCRdb applying MiXCR to the PCR reads. This table has some 15,000 distinct CDR3 sequences, 58% appearing once. These receptors have no known antigen. Sequencing input: CD4+ T cells from blood, cultured in vitro. These TCRs come from a human donor who had recovered from COVID-19. Each CDR3 is given with its conserved first and last residue. Each record gives: J gene, V gene, D gene, clone size, CDR3 DNA, CDR3 protein. A D gene is named only where the DNA matches it firmly. Size tells how often a clone was seen (once, few, many) or the class of an expanded clone, and some rows leave it out.

j_gene: TRBJ2-3; v_gene: TRBV12-3/TRBV12-4; d_gene: NA; abundance: NA; CDR3nt: TGTGCCAGCAGTTCCGGACTGCCGGATACGCAGTATTTT; CDR3aa: CASSSGLPDTQYF
j_gene: TRBJ1-6; v_gene: TRBV6-1; d_gene: NA; abundance: NA; CDR3nt: TGTGCCAGCAGTGAAGTCGGGCTACATAATTCACCCCTCCACTTT; CDR3aa: CASSEVGLHNSPLHF
j_gene: TRBJ1-1; v_gene: TRBV12-3/TRBV12-4; d_gene: TRBD1; abundance: NA; CDR3nt: TGTGCCAGCAGTTTTAGGGGGCAGGCTTTCTTT; CDR3aa: CASSFRGQAFF
j_gene: TRBJ2-7; v_gene: TRBV15; d_gene: NA; abundance: NA; CDR3nt: TGTGCCACCAGCAGAGATAGGAAGACAGCCATTACGTACGAGCAGTACTTC; CDR3aa: CATSRDRKTAITYEQYF
j_gene: TRBJ1-2; v_gene: TRBV19; d_gene: NA; abundance: few; CDR3nt: TGTGCCAGTATGAAGGACAGCGGTTTGGGTGGCTACACCTTC; CDR3aa: CASMKDSGLGGYTF
j_gene: TRBJ2-3; v_gene: TRBV7-8; d_gene: NA; abundance: NA; CDR3nt: TGTGCCAGCAGAAAGGGGTGGGTAGCGCCAGATACGCAGTATTTT; CDR3aa: CASRKGWVAPDTQYF
j_gene: TRBJ1-2; v_gene: TRBV6-1; d_gene: TRBD1; abundance: few; CDR3nt: TGTGCCAGCGGACTATTGACAGGGAACTATGGCTACACCTTC; CDR3aa: CASGLLTGNYGYTF
j_gene: TRBJ1-3; v_gene: TRBV4-1; d_gene: NA; abundance: NA; CDR3nt: TGCGCCAGCAGCCCTAGGGGGGACACTGGAAACACCATATATTTT; CDR3aa: CASSPRGDTGNTIYF
j_gene: TRBJ1-1; v_gene: TRBV25-1; d_gene: TRBD1; abundance: NA; CDR3nt: TGTGCCAGCAGTGACCGGACAGGGTCTGAAGCTTTCTTT; CDR3aa: CASSDRTGSEAFF
j_gene: TRBJ2-4; v_gene: TRBV19; d_gene: NA; abundance: NA; CDR3nt: TGTGCCAGTAGACTTTTCAAAAACATTCAGTACTTC; CDR3aa: CASRLFKNIQYF
j_gene: TRBJ2-2; v_gene: TRBV6-1; d_gene: NA; abundance: NA; CDR3nt: TGTGCCAGCAGTGAAGGTAGCGCGGGCGGGGAGCTGTTTTTT; CDR3aa: CASSEGSAGGELFF
j_gene: TRBJ2-3; v_gene: TRBV30; d_gene: TRBD1; abundance: NA; CDR3nt: TGTGCCTGGAGTGTTGGATCAGGGGGCGGGACAGATACGCAGTATTTT; CDR3aa: CAWSVGSGGGTDTQYF
j_gene: TRBJ1-2; v_gene: TRBV19; d_gene: TRBD1; abundance: few; CDR3nt: TGTGCCAGTAGTAAGACAGGGGGCGTTATAGGTGACTATGGCTACACCTTC; CDR3aa: CASSKTGGVIGDYGYTF
j_gene: TRBJ1-1; v_gene: TRBV6-1; d_gene: NA; abundance: NA; CDR3nt: TGTGCCAGCAGTATAGGCGCGGGGAGGAACACTGAAGCTTTCTTT; CDR3aa: CASSIGAGRNTEAFF